Presented here are 9 T cell receptor beta chains from one specimen sequenced in a study of identical twins. One entry per CDR3 protein results from TCRdb running MiXCR on the 5' RACE reads. The sample yields about 720,000 distinct CDR3 sequences, 8% to 9% seen once. The same sample was also used in a study of yellow fever vaccine responses in identical twins.

Sequencing was carried out using PBMCs. The receptors originated from a woman between 18 and 29 years old in good health.

This clonotype was seen repeatedly, ten times or more. This chain connects TRBV27 to TRBJ2-7; TRBD2 aligns across 8 bases. The CDR3 is 13 residues long. Germline-derived CDR1 and CDR2 are MNHEY and SMNVEV (reference sequence). With 9 bases clipped from V and 3 bases from J, the junction kept 7 bases outside the gene matches. This chain's CDR3 is CASSVREGYEQYF. The CDR3 DNA follows: TGTGCCAGTTCTGTACGGGAGGGCTACGAGCAGTACTTC.

This clonotype was counted ten times or more. The V gene is TRBV7-9, the J gene TRBJ2-7; 8 positions match TRBD1. Trimming at V came to 5 bases and at J to 0 bases, leaving 9 bases not matched to a gene. The CDR3 has 16 amino acids. Per germline, CDR1 SEHNR and CDR2 FQNEAQ (reference sequence). The CDR3 bases are TGTGCCAGCAGCGAGCCGGGACAGGCCAGCTCCTACGAGCAGTACTTC. Translating gives CASSEPGQASSYEQYF.

This clonotype was seen more than once but under ten times. This rearrangement joins TRBV24-1 to TRBJ2-5; the D is unclear. In germline, CDR1 is KGHDR, CDR2 SFDVKD. CDR3 length: 12 residues. The germline V and J ends were trimmed by 4 bases and 5 bases, with 7 bases remaining between them. For the CDR3, the DNA is TGTGCCACCAGTGACATCAAGGAGACCCAGTACTTC. It translates to CATSDIKETQYF.

In regard to this clonotype: Being one base from a much bigger clone, this may be a read error. The rearrangement uses TRBV20-1 and TRBJ2-7, with TRBD2 as a possible D gene (5 bases). Germline values: CDR1 DFQATT, CDR2 SNEGSKA (reference sequence). CDR3 size: 15 residues. V dropped 0 bases and J dropped 3 bases, with 15 bases sitting between them. The CDR3 loop is CSARDLGGLGYEQYF. DNA of the CDR3: TGCAGTGCTAGAGATCTTGGAGGACTCGGCTACGAGCAGTACTTC.

This clonotype was detected a few times. This chain links TRBV15 with TRBJ1-2, with 9 bases lining up with TRBD1. This CDR3 has 13 residues. The junction had 5 bases not matched to a gene; V was cut back by 8 bases and J by 4 bases. The V gene's germline CDR1 is LNHNV and CDR2 YYDKDF (reference sequence). DNA of the CDR3: TGTGCCACCCGACAGGGGGAGGGCTATGGCTACACCTTC. This translates into CATRQGEGYGYTF.

CDR3 residues: CAWKGAATNEKLFF. In DNA form, the CDR3 reads TGTGCCTGGAAAGGGGCCGCAACTAATGAAAAACTGTTTTTT. The chain uses TRBV30 and TRBJ1-4; maybe TRBD1 (5 bases). From germline, CDR1 is GTSNPN and CDR2 SVGIG (reference sequence). Trimming took off 4 bases at V and 0 bases at J, with 9 bases between the two ends. The CDR3 is 14 residues long.

This clonotype was observed at least ten times. This chain links TRBV5-1 with TRBJ1-4; no firm D call. V was shortened by 2 bases and J by 4 bases, with 9 bases between the two germline ends. Germline CDR1 SGHRS, CDR2 YFSETQ. CDR3 length equals 14 residues. The CDR3, as DNA: TGCGCCAGCAGCTTCTGGACGGTTAATGAAAAACTGTTTTTT. Its translation is CASSFWTVNEKLFF.

This clonotype was found a few times. The chain has TRBV21-1 and TRBJ2-1; TRBD2, the table's D call, lacks a check against the DNA. TRBV21-1 is marked as a pseudogene. The length of the CDR3 is 14 residues. CDR3 nucleotides: TGTGCCATCCTAGCGGGAGGAGGTTGGGGTGAGCAGTTCTTC. Its protein is CAILAGGGWGEQFF.

CDR3 sequence (DNA): TGTGCCAGCGGCCGGCTAGCGGGCTTAGCCAAAAACATTCAGTACTTC. As protein: CASGRLAGLAKNIQYF. This chain connects TRBV6-2 or TRBV6-3 to TRBJ2-4; the match to TRBD2 covers 8 bases. V was clipped by 8 bases and J by 0 bases; unmatched bases: 9. The CDR3 spans 16 residues. From germline, CDR1 is MNHEY and CDR2 SVGEGT.